The subject of this entry is one TCR beta chain. The data stem from a study of tumor and adjacent non-tumor tissue in lung cancer. TCRbeta libraries were built with three rounds of nested PCR, modified from ARM-PCR. MiXCR was run by TCRdb on the multiplex PCR reads, yielding one entry per CDR3 protein. The sample holds tens of thousands of distinct CDR3 sequences; 67% are singletons and the top ten take around 17%. No cell sorting was done before RNA was extracted from the tissue. The CDR3 is made up of 14 amino acids. V was shortened by 6 bases and J by 8 bases, with 18 bases between the two germline ends. The germline gives CDR1 MNHNY, CDR2 SVGAGI (reference sequence).

This clonotype originated in a man aged 55-75 years with non-small cell lung cancer. Sequences were obtained from lung tumor tissue. This sequence joins TRBV6-6 and TRBJ2-3; TRBD2 is a possible D gene (5 bases). The CDR3 DNA sequence: TGTGCCAGCAGGAAAGGACTGGGTGAAGGTACGCAGTATTTT. Its translation: CASRKGLGEGTQYF.